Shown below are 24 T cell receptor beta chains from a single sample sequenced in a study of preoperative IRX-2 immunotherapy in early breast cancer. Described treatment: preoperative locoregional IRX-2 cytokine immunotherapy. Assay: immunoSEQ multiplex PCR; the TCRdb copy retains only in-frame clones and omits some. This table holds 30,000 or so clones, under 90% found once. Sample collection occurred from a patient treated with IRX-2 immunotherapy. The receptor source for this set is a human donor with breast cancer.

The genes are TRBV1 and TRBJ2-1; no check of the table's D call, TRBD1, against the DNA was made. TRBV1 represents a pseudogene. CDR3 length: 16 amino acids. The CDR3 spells CTSSQGGQGFRNEQFF. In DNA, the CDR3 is TGCACCAGCAGTCAAGGGGGACAGGGGTTTAGAAATGAGCAGTTCTTC.

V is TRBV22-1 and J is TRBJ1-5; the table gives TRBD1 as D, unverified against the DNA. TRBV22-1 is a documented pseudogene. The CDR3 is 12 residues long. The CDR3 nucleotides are TGTGCCACCAGACAGGGTTATCAGCCCCAGCATTTT. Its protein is CATRQGYQPQHF.

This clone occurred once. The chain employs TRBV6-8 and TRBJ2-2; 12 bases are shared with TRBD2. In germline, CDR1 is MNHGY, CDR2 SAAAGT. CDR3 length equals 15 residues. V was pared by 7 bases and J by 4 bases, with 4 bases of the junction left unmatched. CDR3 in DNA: TGTGCCAGCAACCTAGCGGGGGGGGTCACCGGGGAGCTGTTTTTT. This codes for CASNLAGGVTGELFF.

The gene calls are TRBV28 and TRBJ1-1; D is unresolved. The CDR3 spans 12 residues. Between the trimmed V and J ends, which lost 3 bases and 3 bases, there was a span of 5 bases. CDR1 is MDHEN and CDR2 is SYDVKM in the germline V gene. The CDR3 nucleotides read TGTGCCAGCAGTTTGATCGACACTGAAGCTTTCTTT. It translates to CASSLIDTEAFF.

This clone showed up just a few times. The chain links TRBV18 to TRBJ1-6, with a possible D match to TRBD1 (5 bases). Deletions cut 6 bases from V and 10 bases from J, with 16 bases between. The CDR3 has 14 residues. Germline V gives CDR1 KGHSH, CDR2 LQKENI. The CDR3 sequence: CASSTRDFSSPLHF. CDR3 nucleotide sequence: TGTGCCAGCTCGACCCGGGACTTCAGCTCACCCCTCCACTTT.

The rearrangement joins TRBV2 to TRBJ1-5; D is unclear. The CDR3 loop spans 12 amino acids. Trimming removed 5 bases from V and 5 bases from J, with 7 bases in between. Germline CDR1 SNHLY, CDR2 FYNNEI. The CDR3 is CASSSQYQPQHF. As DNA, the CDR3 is TGTGCCAGCAGTTCACAGTATCAGCCCCAGCATTTT.

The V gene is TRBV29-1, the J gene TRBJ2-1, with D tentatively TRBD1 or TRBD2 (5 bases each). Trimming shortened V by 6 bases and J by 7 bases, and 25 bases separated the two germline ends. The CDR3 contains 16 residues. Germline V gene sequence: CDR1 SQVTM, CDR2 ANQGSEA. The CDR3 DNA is TGCAGCGTAACTACGCGCCGGGACGTTGCCCTAAATGAGCAGTTCTTC. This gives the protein CSVTTRRDVALNEQFF.

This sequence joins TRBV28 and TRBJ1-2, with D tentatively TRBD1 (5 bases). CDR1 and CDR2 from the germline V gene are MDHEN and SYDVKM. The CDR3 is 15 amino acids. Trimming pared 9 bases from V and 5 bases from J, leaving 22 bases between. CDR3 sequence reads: CASNSPRWGVYGYTF. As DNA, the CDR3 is TGTGCCAGTAATAGCCCCCGGTGGGGGGTTTATGGCTACACCTTC.

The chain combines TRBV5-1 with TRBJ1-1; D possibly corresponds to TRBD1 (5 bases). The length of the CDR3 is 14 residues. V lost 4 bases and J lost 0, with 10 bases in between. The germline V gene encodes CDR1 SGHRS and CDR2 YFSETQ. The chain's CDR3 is CASSRDGMNTEAFF. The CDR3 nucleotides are TGCGCCAGCAGCCGGGACGGCATGAACACTGAAGCTTTCTTT.

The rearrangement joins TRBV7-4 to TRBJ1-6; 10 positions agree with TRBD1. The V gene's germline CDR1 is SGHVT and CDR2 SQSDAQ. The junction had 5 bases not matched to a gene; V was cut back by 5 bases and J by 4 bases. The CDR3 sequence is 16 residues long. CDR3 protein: CASSLRTGGYNSPLHF. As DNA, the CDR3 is TGTGCCAGCAGCCTCCGGACAGGGGGGTATAATTCACCCCTCCACTTT. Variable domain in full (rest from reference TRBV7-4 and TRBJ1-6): GAGVSQSPRYKVAKRGRDVALRCDSISGHVTLYWYRQTLGQGSEVLTYSQSDAQRDKSGRPSGRFSAERPERSVSTLKIQRTEQGDSAVYLCASSLRTGGYNSPLHFGNGTRLTVT.

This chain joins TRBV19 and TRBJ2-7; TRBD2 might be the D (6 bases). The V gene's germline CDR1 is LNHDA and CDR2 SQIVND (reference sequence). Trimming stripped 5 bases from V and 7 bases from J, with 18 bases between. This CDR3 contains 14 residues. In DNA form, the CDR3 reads TGTGCCAGTAGTCCCGGGACGGGAGTGGGGGAGCAGTACTTC. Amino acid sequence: CASSPGTGVGEQYF. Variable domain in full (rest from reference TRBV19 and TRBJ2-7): DGGITQSPKYLFRKEGQNVTLSCEQNLNHDAMYWYRQDPGQGLRLIYYSQIVNDFQKGDIAEGYSVSREKKESFPLTVTSAQKNPTAFYLCASSPGTGVGEQYFGPGTRLTVT.

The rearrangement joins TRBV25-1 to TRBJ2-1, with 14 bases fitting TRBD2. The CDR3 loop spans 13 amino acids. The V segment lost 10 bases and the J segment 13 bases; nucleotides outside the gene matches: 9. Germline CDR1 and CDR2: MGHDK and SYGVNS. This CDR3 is CATGGLAGVKQFF. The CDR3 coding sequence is TGTGCCACCGGGGGACTAGCGGGAGTAAAACAGTTCTTC. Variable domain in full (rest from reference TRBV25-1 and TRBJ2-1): EADIYQTPRYLVIGTGKKITLECSQTMGHDKMYWYQQDPGMELHLIHYSYGVNSTEKGDLSSESTVSRIRTEHFPLTLESARPSHTSQYLCATGGLAGVKQFFGPGTRLTVL.

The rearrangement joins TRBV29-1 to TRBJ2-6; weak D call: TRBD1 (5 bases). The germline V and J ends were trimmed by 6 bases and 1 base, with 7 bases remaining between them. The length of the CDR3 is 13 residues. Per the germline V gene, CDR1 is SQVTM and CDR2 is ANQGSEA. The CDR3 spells CSVQGSGANVLTF. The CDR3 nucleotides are TGCAGCGTCCAGGGTTCTGGGGCCAACGTCCTGACTTTC.

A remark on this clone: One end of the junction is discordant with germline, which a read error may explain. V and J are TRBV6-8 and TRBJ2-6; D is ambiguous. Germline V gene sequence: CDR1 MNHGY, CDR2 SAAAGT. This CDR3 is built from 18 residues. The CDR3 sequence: CASSDSWKPPSGANVLTF. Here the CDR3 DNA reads TGTGCCAGCAGTGACTCGTGGAAGCCACCCTCTGGGGCCAACGTCCTGACTTTC.

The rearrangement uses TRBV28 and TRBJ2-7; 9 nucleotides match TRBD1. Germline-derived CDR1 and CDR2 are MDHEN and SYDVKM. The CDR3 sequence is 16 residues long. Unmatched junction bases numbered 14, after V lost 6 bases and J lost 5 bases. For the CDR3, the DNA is TGTGCCAGCAGCCCCAGATCCGGGACAGGGTCCGACGAGCAGTACTTC. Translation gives CASSPRSGTGSDEQYF.

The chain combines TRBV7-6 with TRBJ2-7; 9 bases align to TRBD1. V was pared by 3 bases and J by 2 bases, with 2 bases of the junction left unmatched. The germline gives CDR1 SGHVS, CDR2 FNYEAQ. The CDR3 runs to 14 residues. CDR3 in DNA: TGTGCCAGCAGCTTGGGACAGGGCGCCTACGAGCAGTACTTC. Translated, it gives CASSLGQGAYEQYF.

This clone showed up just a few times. Here the CDR3 DNA reads TGTGCCAGCAGCAGAGCAGGGGTTCTTCTGGGTGGCTACACCTTC. Translation gives CASSRAGVLLGGYTF. The rearrangement links TRBV11-3 to TRBJ1-2; TRBD1 is a possible D gene (6 bases). Germline V lookup: CDR1 SGHNT, CDR2 YENEEA. Trimming left V 5 bases short and J 7 bases short, with 20 bases between. CDR3 size: 15 residues.

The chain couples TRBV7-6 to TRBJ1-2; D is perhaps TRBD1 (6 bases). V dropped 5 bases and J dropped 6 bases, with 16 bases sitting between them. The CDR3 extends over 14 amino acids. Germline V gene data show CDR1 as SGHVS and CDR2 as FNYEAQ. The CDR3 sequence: CASSRPGARDGYTF. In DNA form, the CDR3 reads TGTGCCAGCAGCCGACCGGGGGCCAGGGATGGCTACACCTTC.

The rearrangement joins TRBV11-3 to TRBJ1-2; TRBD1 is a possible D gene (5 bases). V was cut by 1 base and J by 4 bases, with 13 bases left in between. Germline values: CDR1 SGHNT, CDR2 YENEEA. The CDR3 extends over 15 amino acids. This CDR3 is CASSLGGGAGYGYTF. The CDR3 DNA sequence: TGTGCCAGCAGCTTAGGGGGTGGGGCGGGCTATGGCTACACCTTC.

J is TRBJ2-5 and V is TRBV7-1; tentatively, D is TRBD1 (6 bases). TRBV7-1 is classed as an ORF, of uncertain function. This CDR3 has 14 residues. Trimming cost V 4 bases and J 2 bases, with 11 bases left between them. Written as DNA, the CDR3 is TGTGCCAGCAGCTTGGGGGCCCCTCAAGAGACCCAGTACTTC. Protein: CASSLGAPQETQYF.

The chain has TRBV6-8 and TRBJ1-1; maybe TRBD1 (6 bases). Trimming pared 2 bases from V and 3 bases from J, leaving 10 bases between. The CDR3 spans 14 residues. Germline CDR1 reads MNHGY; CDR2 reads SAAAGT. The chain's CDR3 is CASSYRGSDTEAFF. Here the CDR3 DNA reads TGTGCCAGCAGTTACAGGGGGAGCGACACTGAAGCTTTCTTT.

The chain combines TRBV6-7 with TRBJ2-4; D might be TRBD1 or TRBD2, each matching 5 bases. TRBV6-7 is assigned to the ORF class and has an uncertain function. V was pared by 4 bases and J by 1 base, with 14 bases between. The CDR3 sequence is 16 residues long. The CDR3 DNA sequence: TGTGCCAGCAGTTGGACCCGAGGGACGGCCAAAAACATTCAGTACTTC. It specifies CASSWTRGTAKNIQYF.

This CDR3 is CASSGDSDFYGYTF. CDR3 DNA sequence: TGCGCCAGCAGCGGGGACAGCGACTTCTATGGCTACACCTTC. The chain combines TRBV5-1 with TRBJ1-2; 7 positions agree with TRBD1. Germline CDR1 and CDR2: SGHRS and YFSETQ. The CDR3 length is 14 residues. Unmatched junction bases numbered 7, after V lost 4 bases and J lost 4 bases.

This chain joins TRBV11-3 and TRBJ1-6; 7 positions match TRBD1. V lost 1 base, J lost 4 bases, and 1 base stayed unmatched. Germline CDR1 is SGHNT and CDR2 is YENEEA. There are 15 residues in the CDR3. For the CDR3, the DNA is TGTGCCAGCAGCTTAGGGGGACAGTATAATTCACCCCTCCACTTT. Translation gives CASSLGGQYNSPLHF.